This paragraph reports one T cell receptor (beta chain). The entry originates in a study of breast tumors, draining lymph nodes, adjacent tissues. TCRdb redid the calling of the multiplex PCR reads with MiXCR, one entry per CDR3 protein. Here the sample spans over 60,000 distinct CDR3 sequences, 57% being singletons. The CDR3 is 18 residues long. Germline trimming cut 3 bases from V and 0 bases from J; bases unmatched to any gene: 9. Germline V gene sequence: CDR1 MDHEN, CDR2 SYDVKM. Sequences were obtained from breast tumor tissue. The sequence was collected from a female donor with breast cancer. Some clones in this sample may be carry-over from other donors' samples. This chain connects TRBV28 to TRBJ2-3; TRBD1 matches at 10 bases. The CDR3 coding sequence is TGTGCCAGCAGTTTTCCGCGGACAGGGGGACCTAGCACAGATACGCAGTATTTT. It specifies CASSFPRTGGPSTDTQYF.